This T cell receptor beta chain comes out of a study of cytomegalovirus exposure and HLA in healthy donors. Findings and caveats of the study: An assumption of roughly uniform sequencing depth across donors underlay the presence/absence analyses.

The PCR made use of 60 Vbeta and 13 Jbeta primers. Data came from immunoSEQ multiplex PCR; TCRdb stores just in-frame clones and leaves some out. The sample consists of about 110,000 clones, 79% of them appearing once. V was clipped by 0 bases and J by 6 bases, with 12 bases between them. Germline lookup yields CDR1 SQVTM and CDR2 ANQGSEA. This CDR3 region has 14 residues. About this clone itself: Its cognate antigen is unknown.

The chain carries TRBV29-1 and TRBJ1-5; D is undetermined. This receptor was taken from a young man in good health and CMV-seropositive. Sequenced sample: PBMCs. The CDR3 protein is CSVEEAGVGQPQHF. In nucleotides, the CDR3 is TGCAGCGTTGAAGAGGCGGGTGTCGGTCAGCCCCAGCATTTT.